Listed here is a single T cell receptor (beta chain). This CDR3 is built from 14 residues. The germline V gene encodes CDR1 MNHEY and CDR2 SVGAGI. Trimming stripped 4 bases from V and 5 bases from J, with 14 bases between. This entry belongs to a study of T cells after yellow fever vaccination. TCRdb independently ran MiXCR on the 5' RACE reads; one entry per CDR3 protein. Of just under 600,000 distinct CDR3 sequences listed, 13% are singletons. This TCR was sampled from a man younger than 45 who received the YFV17D yellow fever vaccine. This chain uses TRBV6-5 with TRBJ2-5; D gene ambiguous. Specimen: PBMCs, collected on the day of the yellow fever booster vaccination. The CDR3 region is CASSFGNSAETQYF. In DNA form, the CDR3 reads TGTGCCAGCAGTTTCGGCAACAGTGCTGAGACCCAGTACTTC.